Given below is one T cell receptor beta chain in context. This clonotype was found many times. Its antigen is currently not known. No per-base quality is available; no much larger clone lies one base away. The TCR beta CDR3 regions were amplified from RNA transcripts. The first round of RT-PCR for the TCR CDR3 was performed with the HTBI primer set and the Qiagen OneStep RT-PCR kit. A second multiplex PCR round built the libraries, followed by size selection and purification. Paired-end sequencing of the libraries was performed with 100 bp reads on an Illumina HiSeq2000. The study's own analysis went as follows. SOAPnuke was used to process the raw data, with reads discarded if the reads contained adapters or uncalled bases, had a mean Phred below 15, or lacked an exact constant-primer or identifier match. COPE v1.2.5 was used to merge high-quality paired reads, and clonotypes were defined as unique nucleotide sequences. MiTCR v1.1 was used to align the clonotypes against IMGT TRBV, TRBD and TRBJ reference segments. Only V-J combinations with frequency above 0.0001, covering 99% to 99.2% of repertoires, were analysed. The TCS score was defined as F50 (clonal expansion) divided by E x V (chaos), with BLOSUM62-based TCRdist calculated between CDR3 peptides within each V-J. Welch's t-statistics and random forest reduced some 510 V-J features to 10 to 15, which were used in a naive Bayes classifier (R e1071). The public reads were reprocessed in TCRdb via fastp at Q25 and MiXCR, keeping in-frame beta chains. A single entry per CDR3 protein holds the most common genes and DNA from its merged rows. The V and J calls shown here were made by TCRdb, not taken from the authors' results. The table for this sample lists around 300,000 distinct CDR3 sequences; roughly 13% of them were counted only once. 30% to 35% of the sample rests with the top ten.

V loses 3 bases of germline sequence and J loses 0 bases, and the interval between the two ends is 13 bases. Inclusive of the bounding cysteine and phenylalanine, the CDR3 is 16 residues long. The only DNA kept is the CDR3, 48 bases in frame from the first base. Per the germline V gene, ENHRY is the CDR1 and SYGVKD is the CDR2. The sample is drawn from a study of T cells in Graves' hyperthyroidism and ophthalmopathy (dated by TCRdb to about 2019). Study-wide context: Peripheral blood samples were taken at the time of initial diagnosis, prior to any treatment. To identify TCR V-J signatures that set the groups apart, the researchers used a discovery cohort of 100 patients, made up of under 45 with Graves' ophthalmopathy and 57 with stable Graves' hyperthyroidism. Whether ophthalmopathy could be predicted prospectively was tested in an independent validation cohort made up of under 20 hyperthyroidism patients plus 17 patients who later progressed to ophthalmopathy. The 95 to 100 discovery patients were randomly divided into training and test sets at a 7:3 ratio. In addition, the study compared T-cell repertoires in thyroid tissue and in blood from several Graves' hyperthyroidism patients. Once sampling was done, hyperthyroidism patients were given methimazole at a starting dose of 30 mg daily, whereas ophthalmopathy patients were given high-dose intravenous methylprednisolone. The paper reports TCR Vbeta CDR3 sequencing of approximately 140 peripheral blood samples: over 40 ophthalmopathy, fewer than 80 hyperthyroidism and around 17 progressor patients. The investigation overall reported the following: A 13 V-J signature model separated ophthalmopathy from stable hyperthyroidism, with roughly 88% sensitivity and roughly 84% specificity in cross-validation and 80%/75% in testing. Most expanded thyroid clonotypes (frequency above 0.001) were also detected in blood, suggesting blood repertoires may reflect thyroid immune responses. Sample size was not statistically predetermined, and investigators were not blinded to group allocation. In validation, the model predicted progression to ophthalmopathy with about 71% sensitivity and approximately 72% specificity, a median of about six months before onset.

In the ophthalmopathy patients, disease was moderately to severely active, with a Clinical Activity Score of 3 or more, a NOSPECS grade of 4 or more, and a duration of less than 3 months. Exclusion was applied to patients with uncontrolled infections, other autoimmune diseases, pregnancy or lactation. Diagnoses were established on the basis of clinical symptoms, serum thyroxine and TRAb, thyroid ultrasound, and orbital computed tomography. PBMCs were separated from over 9 ml of fresh peripheral blood using Ficoll-Paque density gradient centrifugation. Trizol reagent was used to extract total RNA, and RNA quality was then checked on an Agilent 2100 Bioanalyzer.

The sequence is built from TRBV10-3 and TRBJ2-3; a confident D gene designation cannot be given. This clonotype originated in a middle-aged woman with Graves' ophthalmopathy. Sequencing input: blood. The sequenced DNA: TGTGCCATCAGTGATTTCGCGGCAACGAGCACAGATACGCAGTATTTT. Protein translation: CAISDFAATSTDTQYF.